The T cell receptor beta chain under discussion was sequenced for a study of shared clonotypes between healthy human individuals (dated by TCRdb to the early 2020s). Regarding the research as a whole: The cohort included three men and a couple of women between 18 and 49 years of age. Blood TCR repertoires of about five healthy adults were deeply sequenced to estimate repertoire size and the extent of clonotype sharing between individuals. Libraries were prepared and TCR repertoires were sequenced by different laboratories using diverse techniques, in order to increase sequencing depth and limit assay-specific biases. Each donor's leukapheresis produced roughly between roughly 0.85 and 10 billion PBMCs.

TCR CDR3 regions were amplified from genomic DNA by multiplex PCR using the deep immunoSEQ assay. Genomic DNA extracted from each cell subset was distributed evenly over all wells of several immunoSEQ 96-well plates, and each plate served as one replicate. For unsorted PBMC, approximately 300 ng of genomic DNA, equivalent to roughly 30,000 T cell genomes, went into each replicate PCR. Genomic DNA from unsorted PBMC was sequenced over ten immunoSEQ deep assay plates. Purified libraries were measured with a Qubit 3.0 fluorometer, size-checked on a Bioanalyzer 2100, and measured again with the KAPA Library Quantification kit. Every immunoSEQ 96-well plate was sequenced on a dedicated single-read 150-cycle Illumina NextSeq 550 flow cell. The original methods were these. Because the immunoSEQ output held only junctional sequences and lacked quality scores, the filtering could not match the filtering applied to full-length reads. Sequences were annotated with PyIR, a Python wrapper for IgBLAST v1.9, using IMGT germline references to assign V/J genes and CDR3. Any read was removed if the V/J assignment was weak (E-value above 1e-6), the CDR3 was missing, or the read contained stop codons, out-of-frame junctions, or ambiguous translated residues. A V3J clonotype was defined by an identical inferred V gene, J gene, and CDR3 amino acid sequence. Percentage overlap between repertoires was computed as shared unique clonotypes divided by the size of the smaller repertoire. RTK rarefaction, the Chao1 estimator, and Recon v2.1 estimates of unobserved clonotypes were used to assess repertoire richness. TCRdb provides this immuneACCESS table in a form limited to in-frame rearrangements. Some clones are lacking; in checked studies, under half of them reflect an unresolved V gene, and why the rest are absent is not known. V and J calls and clone size come straight from that table; D and trimming were deduced from the DNA. The sample table lists around 450,000 clones, 70% to 80% of them with a count of one. Clones ranked in the top ten supply about 13% of the sample.

About this clone itself: Which antigen it targets is not known. The input lacks base qualities; no much larger clone sits a single base away.

General study outcomes and caveats: Based on pairwise subsampling, the degree of clonotype sharing among donors was expected to be affected by sequencing depth. Because the study included a small number of donors, the genetic and exposure-history diversity represented was limited. Sampling was restricted to blood, and TCR repertoires in tissue are likely to differ from TCR repertoires in blood.

The donors were healthy, HIV-negative adults who had no recently reported acute infections or vaccinations. Every donor was a Caucasian adult residing in Nashville, Tennessee, USA. For unsorted samples, about 90 million PBMCs were counted and genomic DNA was extracted with the QIAamp DNA Blood Mini kit. Blood was obtained by leukapheresis, after which PBMCs were separated by Ficoll-Histopaque density gradient centrifugation and cryopreserved in liquid nitrogen vapor phase. V is clipped by 5 bases and J by 2 bases, and the sequence between their germline boundaries is 10 bases long. From its cysteine to its phenylalanine, the CDR3 spans 13 amino acids. This entry keeps only the CDR3 DNA: 39 bases, framed from base 1. Sequences SGHAT (CDR1) and FQNNGV (CDR2) are obtained from the germline V gene.

This chain is built from TRBV11-2 and TRBJ2-7; a tentative D call is TRBD1 (6 bases match). The clonotype originates from a woman aged 40 to 50 in good health. Some clones in this sample may be carry-over from other donors' samples. Sequencing used PBMCs. The encoded CDR3 is CASSTRTAYEQYF. The DNA sequence follows: TGTGCCAGCAGCACTCGGACAGCCTACGAGCAGTACTTC.